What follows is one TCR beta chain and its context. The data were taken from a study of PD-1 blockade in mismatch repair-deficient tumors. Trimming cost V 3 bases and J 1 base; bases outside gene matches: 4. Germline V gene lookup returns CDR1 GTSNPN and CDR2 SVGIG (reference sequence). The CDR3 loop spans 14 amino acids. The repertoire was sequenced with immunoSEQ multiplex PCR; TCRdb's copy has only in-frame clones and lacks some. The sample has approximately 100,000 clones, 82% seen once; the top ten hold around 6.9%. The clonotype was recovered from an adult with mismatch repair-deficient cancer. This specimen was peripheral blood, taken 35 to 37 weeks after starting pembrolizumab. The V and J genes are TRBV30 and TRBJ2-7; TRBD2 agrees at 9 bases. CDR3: CAWSHAGGSYEQYF. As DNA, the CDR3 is TGTGCCTGGAGCCACGCGGGAGGGTCCTACGAGCAGTACTTC.